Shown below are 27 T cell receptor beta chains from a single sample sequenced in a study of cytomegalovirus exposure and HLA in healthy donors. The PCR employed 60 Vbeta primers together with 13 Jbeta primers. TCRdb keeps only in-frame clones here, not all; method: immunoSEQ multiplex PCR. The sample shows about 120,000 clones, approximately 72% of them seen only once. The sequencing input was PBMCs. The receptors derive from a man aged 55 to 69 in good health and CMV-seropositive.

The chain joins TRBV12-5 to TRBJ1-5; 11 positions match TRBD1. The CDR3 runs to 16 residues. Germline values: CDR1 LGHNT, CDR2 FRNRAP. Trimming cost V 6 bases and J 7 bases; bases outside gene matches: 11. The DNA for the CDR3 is TGTGCTAGTGGACCTCTTGGGGGACAGGGGGTCCAGCCCCAGCATTTT. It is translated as CASGPLGGQGVQPQHF.

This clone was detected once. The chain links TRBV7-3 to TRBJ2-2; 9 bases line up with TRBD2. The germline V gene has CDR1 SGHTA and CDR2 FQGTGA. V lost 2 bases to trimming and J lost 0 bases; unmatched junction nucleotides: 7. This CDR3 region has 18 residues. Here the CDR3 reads CASSLQAGGVANTGELFF. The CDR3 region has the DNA TGTGCCAGCAGCTTACAAGCGGGGGGCGTTGCGAACACCGGGGAGCTGTTTTTT.

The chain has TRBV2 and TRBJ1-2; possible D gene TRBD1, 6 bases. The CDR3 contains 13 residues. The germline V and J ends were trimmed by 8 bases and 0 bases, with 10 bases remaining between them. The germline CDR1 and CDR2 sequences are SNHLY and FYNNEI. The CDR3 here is CASFGQSNYGYTF. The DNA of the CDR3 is TGTGCCAGCTTTGGACAGTCTAACTATGGCTACACCTTC.

CDR3 loop: CASSALQGAYEQYF. CDR3 DNA sequence: TGTGCCAGCAGTGCGTTACAGGGGGCCTACGAGCAGTACTTC. V and J are TRBV2 and TRBJ2-7, with TRBD1 matching over 8 bases. The CDR3 contains 14 residues. Germline lookup yields CDR1 SNHLY and CDR2 FYNNEI. V was clipped by 4 bases and J by 2 bases; unmatched bases: 4.

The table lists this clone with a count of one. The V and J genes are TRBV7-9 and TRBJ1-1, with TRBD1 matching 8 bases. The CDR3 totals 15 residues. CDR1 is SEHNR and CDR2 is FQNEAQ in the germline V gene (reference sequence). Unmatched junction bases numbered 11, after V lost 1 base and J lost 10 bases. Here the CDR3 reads CASSLGGQVTEGAFF. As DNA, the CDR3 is TGTGCCAGCAGCTTAGGGGGACAGGTTACGGAGGGAGCTTTCTTT.

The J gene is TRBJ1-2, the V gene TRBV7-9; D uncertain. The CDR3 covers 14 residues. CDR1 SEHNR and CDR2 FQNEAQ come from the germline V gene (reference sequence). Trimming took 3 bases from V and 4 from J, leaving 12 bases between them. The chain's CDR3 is CASSFSDIPYGYTF. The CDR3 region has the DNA TGTGCCAGCAGCTTTTCCGACATCCCCTATGGCTACACCTTC. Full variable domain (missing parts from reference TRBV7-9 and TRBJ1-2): DTGVSQNPRHKITKRGQNVTFRCDPISEHNRLYWYRQTLGQGPEFLTYFQNEAQLEKSRLLSDRFSAERPKGSFSTLEIQRTEQGDSAMYLCASSFSDIPYGYTFGSGTRLTVV.

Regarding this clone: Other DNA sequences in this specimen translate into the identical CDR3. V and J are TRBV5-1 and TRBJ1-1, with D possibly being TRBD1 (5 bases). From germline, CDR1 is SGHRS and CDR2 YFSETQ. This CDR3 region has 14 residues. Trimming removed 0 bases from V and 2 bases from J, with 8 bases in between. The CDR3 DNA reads TGCGCCAGCAGCTTGGGGGGCGCCAACACTGAAGCTTTCTTT. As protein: CASSLGGANTEAFF.

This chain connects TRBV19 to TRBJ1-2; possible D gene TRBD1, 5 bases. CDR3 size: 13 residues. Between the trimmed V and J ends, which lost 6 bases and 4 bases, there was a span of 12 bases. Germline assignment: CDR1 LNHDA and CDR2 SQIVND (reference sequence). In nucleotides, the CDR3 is TGTGCCAGTAGGACAGATTACCCCTATGGCTACACCTTC. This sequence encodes CASRTDYPYGYTF.

The CDR3 protein is CASSLGGGNQPQHF. Here the CDR3 DNA reads TGTGCCAGTAGCCTAGGGGGCGGGAATCAGCCCCAGCATTTT. The V call is TRBV19, the J call TRBJ1-5, with 7 nucleotides matching TRBD1. Germline values: CDR1 LNHDA, CDR2 SQIVND (reference sequence). V was pared by 6 bases and J by 4 bases, with 6 bases of the junction left unmatched. This CDR3 is 14 amino acids long.

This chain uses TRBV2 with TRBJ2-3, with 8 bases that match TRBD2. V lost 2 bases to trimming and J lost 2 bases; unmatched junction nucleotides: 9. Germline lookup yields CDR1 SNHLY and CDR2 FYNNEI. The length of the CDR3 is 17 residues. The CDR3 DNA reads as TGTGCCAGCAGTGAATGGGGCGGGGGGATCCCCACAGATACGCAGTATTTT. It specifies CASSEWGGGIPTDTQYF.

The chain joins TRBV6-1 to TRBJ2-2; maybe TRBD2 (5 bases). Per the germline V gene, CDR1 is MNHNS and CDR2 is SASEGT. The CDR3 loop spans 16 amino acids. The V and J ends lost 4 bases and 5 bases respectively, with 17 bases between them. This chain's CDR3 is CASSASSAGQTGELFF. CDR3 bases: TGTGCCAGCAGTGCAAGCAGCGCGGGCCAGACCGGGGAGCTGTTTTTT.

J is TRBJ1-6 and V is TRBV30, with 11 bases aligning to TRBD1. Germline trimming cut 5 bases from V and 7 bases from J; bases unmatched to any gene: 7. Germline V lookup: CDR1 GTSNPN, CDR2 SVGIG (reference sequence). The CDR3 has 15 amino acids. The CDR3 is CAWGQGAYGNSPLHF. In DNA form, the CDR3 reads TGTGCCTGGGGACAGGGGGCGTATGGGAATTCACCCCTCCACTTT.

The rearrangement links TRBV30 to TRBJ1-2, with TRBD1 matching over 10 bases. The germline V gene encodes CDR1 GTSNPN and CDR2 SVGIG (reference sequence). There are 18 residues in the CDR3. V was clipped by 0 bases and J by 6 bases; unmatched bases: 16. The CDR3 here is CAWSVHPTGTGARNGYTF. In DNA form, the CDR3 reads TGTGCCTGGAGTGTACACCCCACCGGGACAGGGGCCCGTAATGGCTACACCTTC.

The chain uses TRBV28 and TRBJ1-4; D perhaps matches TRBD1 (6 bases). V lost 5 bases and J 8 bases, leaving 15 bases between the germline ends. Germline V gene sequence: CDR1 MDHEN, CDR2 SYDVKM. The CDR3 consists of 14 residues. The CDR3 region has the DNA TGTGCCAGCAGTACCGGGACACTCGGGGAAAAACTGTTTTTT. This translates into CASSTGTLGEKLFF.

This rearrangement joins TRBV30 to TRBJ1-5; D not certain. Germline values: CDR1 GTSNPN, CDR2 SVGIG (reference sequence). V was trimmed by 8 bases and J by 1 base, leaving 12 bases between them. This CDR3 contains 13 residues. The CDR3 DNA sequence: TGTGCCGCCTCCGGGGAGAGCAATCAGCCCCAGCATTTT. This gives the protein CAASGESNQPQHF.

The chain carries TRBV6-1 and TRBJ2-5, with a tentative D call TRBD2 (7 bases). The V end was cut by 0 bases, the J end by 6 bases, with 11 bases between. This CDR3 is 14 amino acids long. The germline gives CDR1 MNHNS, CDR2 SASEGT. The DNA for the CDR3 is TGTGCCAGCAGTGAAGCGGCGGGGGCACAGACCCAGTACTTC. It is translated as CASSEAAGAQTQYF.

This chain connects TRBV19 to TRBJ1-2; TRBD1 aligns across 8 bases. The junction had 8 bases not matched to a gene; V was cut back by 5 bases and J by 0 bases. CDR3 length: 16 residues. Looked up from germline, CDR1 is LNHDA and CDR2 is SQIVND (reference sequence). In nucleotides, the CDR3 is TGTGCCAGTAGTTTACGGGACAGGCAAGCTAACTATGGCTACACCTTC. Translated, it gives CASSLRDRQANYGYTF.

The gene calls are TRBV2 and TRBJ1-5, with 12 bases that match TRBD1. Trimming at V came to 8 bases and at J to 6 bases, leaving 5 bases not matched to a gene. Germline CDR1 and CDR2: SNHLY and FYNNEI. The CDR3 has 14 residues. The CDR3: CASGGTGGIQPQHF. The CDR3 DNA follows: TGTGCCAGCGGTGGGACAGGGGGCATTCAGCCCCAGCATTTT. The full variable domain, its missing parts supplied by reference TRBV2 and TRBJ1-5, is EPEVTQTPSHQVTQMGQEVILRCVPISNHLYFYWYRQILGQKVEFLVSFYNNEISEKSEIFDDQFSVERPDGSNFTLKIRSTKLEDSAMYFCASGGTGGIQPQHFGDGTRLSIL.

The CDR3 protein is CASSSRGLMNTEAFF. DNA of the CDR3: TGTGCCAGCTCAAGCAGGGGATTAATGAACACTGAAGCTTTCTTT. The V and J genes are TRBV19 and TRBJ1-1; D is possibly TRBD1 (6 bases). The CDR3 is 15 residues long. The germline V and J ends were trimmed by 9 bases and 0 bases, with 17 bases remaining between them. The germline gives CDR1 LNHDA, CDR2 SQIVND (reference sequence).

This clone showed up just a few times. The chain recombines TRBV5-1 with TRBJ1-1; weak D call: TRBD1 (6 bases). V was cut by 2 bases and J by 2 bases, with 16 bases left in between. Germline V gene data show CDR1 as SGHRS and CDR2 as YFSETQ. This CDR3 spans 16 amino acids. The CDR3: CASSLPFAQGNTEAFF. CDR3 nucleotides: TGCGCCAGCAGCTTACCATTCGCACAGGGTAACACTGAAGCTTTCTTT.

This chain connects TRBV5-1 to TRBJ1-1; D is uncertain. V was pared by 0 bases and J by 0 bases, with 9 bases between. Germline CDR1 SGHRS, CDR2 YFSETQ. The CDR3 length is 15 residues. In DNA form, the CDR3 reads TGCGCCAGCAGCTTGGCGGGTCAAATGAACACTGAAGCTTTCTTT. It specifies CASSLAGQMNTEAFF.

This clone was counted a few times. The CDR3, as DNA: TGTGCCAGCAGTGACAGCGGGGGGCCACTTACCCAGTACTTC. Amino acids: CASSDSGGPLTQYF. This chain links TRBV6-4 with TRBJ2-5; 9 nucleotides match TRBD2. The CDR3 length is 14 residues. Trimming took 2 bases from V and 8 from J; bases not matched to a gene: 6. The germline gives CDR1 MRHNA, CDR2 SNTAGT.

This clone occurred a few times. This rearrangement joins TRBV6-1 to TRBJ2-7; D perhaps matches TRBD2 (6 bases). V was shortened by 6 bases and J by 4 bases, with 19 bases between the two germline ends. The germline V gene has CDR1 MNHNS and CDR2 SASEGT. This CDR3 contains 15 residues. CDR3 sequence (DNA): TGTGCCAGCAGCTTGGCGGCTAGCGAGAAATACGAGCAGTACTTC. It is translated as CASSLAASEKYEQYF.

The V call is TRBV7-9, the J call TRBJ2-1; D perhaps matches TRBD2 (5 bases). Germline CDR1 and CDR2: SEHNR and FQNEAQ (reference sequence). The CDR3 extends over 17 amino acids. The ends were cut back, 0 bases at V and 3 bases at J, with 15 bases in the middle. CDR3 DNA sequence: TGTGCCAGCAGCTTAGCTCTCTCGGGGAATATCTACAATGAGCAGTTCTTC. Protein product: CASSLALSGNIYNEQFF.

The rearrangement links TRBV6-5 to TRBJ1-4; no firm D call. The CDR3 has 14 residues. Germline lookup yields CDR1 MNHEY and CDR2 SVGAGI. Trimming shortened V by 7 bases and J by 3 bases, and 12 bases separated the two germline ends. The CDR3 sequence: CASKVGFANEKLFF. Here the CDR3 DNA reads TGTGCCAGCAAGGTCGGGTTTGCTAATGAAAAACTGTTTTTT.

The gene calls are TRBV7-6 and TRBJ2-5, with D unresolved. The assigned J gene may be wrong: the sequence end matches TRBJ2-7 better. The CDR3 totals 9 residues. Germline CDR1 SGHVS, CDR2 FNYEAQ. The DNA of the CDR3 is TGTGCCAGCACGCGCGAGCAGTACTTC. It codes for CASTREQYF.

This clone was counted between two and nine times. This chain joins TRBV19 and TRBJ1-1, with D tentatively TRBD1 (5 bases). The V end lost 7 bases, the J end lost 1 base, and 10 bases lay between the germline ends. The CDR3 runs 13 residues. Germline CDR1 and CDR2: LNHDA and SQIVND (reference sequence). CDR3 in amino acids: CASTPGQNTEAFF. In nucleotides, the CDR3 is TGTGCCAGTACTCCCGGACAGAACACTGAAGCTTTCTTT.